The following is a T cell receptor beta chain sequence with its context. Seattle patients were enrolled while actively infected and followed longitudinally. CDR3 length equals 11 residues. Trimming shortened V by 3 bases and J by 6 bases, and 6 bases separated the two germline ends. The repertoire was sequenced with immunoSEQ multiplex PCR; TCRdb's copy has only in-frame clones and lacks some. The sample has about 220,000 clones; approximately 78% are singletons. This sample is part of a study of blood T cell repertoires in COVID-19. The overall study: Samples came from the United States, Italy and Spain, spanning acute and convalescent COVID-19. The analysed material was cDNA or gDNA that came from T cells, B-cell-depleted T cells, or PBMCs.

What was sequenced was peripheral blood. The chain carries TRBV12-3 or TRBV12-4 and TRBJ2-7; D unclear. This sequence was found in a woman older than 75 with COVID-19, enrolled during active disease. CDR3 nucleotide sequence: TGTGCCAGCAGTTTTACGGGCGAGCAGTACTTC. Its protein is CASSFTGEQYF.